The sequence of this T cell receptor (beta chain) was determined in a study of control samples from healthy donors and cancer patients. This clone has a single count. Sequencing used immunoSEQ multiplex PCR; TCRdb keeps in-frame clones, though not all of them. The repertoire holds about 51,000 clones, around 80% seen once, with 10% in the top ten. J gave up 6 bases and V 4 bases, and 8 bases lay outside the gene matches. The CDR3 is made up of 17 amino acids. Germline V gene data show CDR1 as KGHDR and CDR2 as SFDVKD. This TCR was sampled from a man in his 70s in good health. J is TRBJ2-1 and V is TRBV24-1, with 13 bases identical to TRBD2. The specimen was blood. CDR3 DNA sequence: TGTGCCACCAGTGACGCCGGACTAGCGGGAGCATTCAATGAGCAGTTCTTC. It is translated as CATSDAGLAGAFNEQFF.